The rows below give T cell receptor beta chains drawn from one sample of a study of a mutant IDH1 vaccine in newly diagnosed glioma. No antigens are known for them. Some clones are missing from TCRdb's copy, which holds only in-frame ones; the method was immunoSEQ multiplex PCR. This sample has about 82,000 clones, with about 82% found just once. The material sequenced was PBMCs, taken from a glioma patient whose treatment included an IDH1 peptide vaccine. The receptors here all came from a young man with glioma. Some clones in this sample may be carry-over from other donors' samples. Both conserved end residues are part of each CDR3. Fields, in order: CDR3 length, D gene, V gene, J gene, CDR3 DNA, CDR3 protein. D genes are given only for firm matches.

cdr3_length: 15; d_call: NA; v_call: TRBV15; j_call: TRBJ1-5; cdr3_nt: TGTGCCACCAGCAGGTCTGGGGCGGGTAATCAGCCCCAGCATTTT; cdr3_aa: CATSRSGAGNQPQHF
cdr3_length: 16; d_call: NA; v_call: TRBV28; j_call: TRBJ1-5; cdr3_nt: TGTGCCAGCAGCCGAAGACAGGCCTCGAACAATCAGCCCCAGCATTTT; cdr3_aa: CASSRRQASNNQPQHF
cdr3_length: 11; d_call: NA; v_call: TRBV20-1; j_call: TRBJ1-1; cdr3_nt: TGCAGTGCCTCGACAGTCACCGAAGCTTTCTTT; cdr3_aa: CSASTVTEAFF
cdr3_length: 15; d_call: NA; v_call: TRBV28; j_call: TRBJ1-6; cdr3_nt: TGTGCCAGCCGAGGTCCGGGTAGAGGGAATTCACCCCTCCACTTT; cdr3_aa: CASRGPGRGNSPLHF
cdr3_length: 17; d_call: NA; v_call: TRBV5-1; j_call: TRBJ2-7; cdr3_nt: TGCGCCAGCAGCTTGCAGGGGACGATTTCCTTCTCCTACGAGCAGTACTTC; cdr3_aa: CASSLQGTISFSYEQYF
cdr3_length: 11; d_call: NA; v_call: TRBV28; j_call: TRBJ1-1; cdr3_nt: TGTGCCAGCAGTCTCCGACAGGAAGCTTTCTTT; cdr3_aa: CASSLRQEAFF
cdr3_length: 14; d_call: TRBD1; v_call: TRBV6-6; j_call: TRBJ2-7; cdr3_nt: TGTGCCAGCAGTTACCTGACAGGGTCGGTCGAGCAGTACTTC; cdr3_aa: CASSYLTGSVEQYF
cdr3_length: 14; d_call: TRBD1; v_call: TRBV4-1; j_call: TRBJ2-7; cdr3_nt: TGCGCCAGCAGCCACGGACAGGGGTCCTACGAGCAGTACTTC; cdr3_aa: CASSHGQGSYEQYF
cdr3_length: 18; d_call: TRBD2; v_call: TRBV10-3; j_call: TRBJ2-5; cdr3_nt: TGTGCCATCAGTGAGACTCAAACCGGGACTAGCGGGGCAGGGACCCAGTACTTC; cdr3_aa: CAISETQTGTSGAGTQYF
cdr3_length: 14; d_call: NA; v_call: TRBV15; j_call: TRBJ1-2; cdr3_nt: TGTGCCACCAGCCGGGGTCCTACTAACTATGGCTACACCTTC; cdr3_aa: CATSRGPTNYGYTF
cdr3_length: 15; d_call: TRBD2; v_call: TRBV11-3; j_call: TRBJ2-1; cdr3_nt: TGTGCCAGCAGCTTAGGGCCTAGGGGAGGGGATGAGCAGTTCTTC; cdr3_aa: CASSLGPRGGDEQFF
cdr3_length: 14; d_call: NA; v_call: TRBV19; j_call: TRBJ2-7; cdr3_nt: TGTGCCAGTAGCCCCATGGGAAAAGGCTACGAGCAGTACTTC; cdr3_aa: CASSPMGKGYEQYF
cdr3_length: 16; d_call: NA; v_call: TRBV7-9; j_call: TRBJ1-3; cdr3_nt: TGTGCCAGCAGCTTTCCGATCGGGAGCTCTGGAAACACCATATATTTT; cdr3_aa: CASSFPIGSSGNTIYF
cdr3_length: 14; d_call: NA; v_call: TRBV10-3; j_call: TRBJ2-7; cdr3_nt: TGTGCCATCAGTGATCGACTAACTCCCTACGAGCAGTACTTC; cdr3_aa: CAISDRLTPYEQYF
cdr3_length: 14; d_call: NA; v_call: TRBV5-5; j_call: TRBJ2-1; cdr3_nt: TGTGCCAGCAGCTTGATTTCTAGTAACTATGAGCAGTTCTTC; cdr3_aa: CASSLISSNYEQFF